This is a list of T cell receptor beta chains from one sample in a study of PD-1 blockade in classical Hodgkin lymphoma. Only in-frame clones appear in the TCRdb table, and some are missing; sequencing was by immunoSEQ multiplex PCR. The table includes over 75,000 clones, around nine tenths detected once. Sequencing was performed on peripheral blood mononuclear cells (PBMCs), taken before the fourth cycle of nivolumab. The receptors stem from a human donor with classical Hodgkin lymphoma. CDR3s include the opening cysteine and the closing phenylalanine or tryptophan. A D gene is named only where the DNA matches it firmly. Rows may omit the clone size; those that give it use once, few, many or a size class.

v_call: TRBV5-5
j_call: TRBJ2-1
d_call: TRBD1
cdr3_length: 14
clone_size: .
cdr3_nt: TGTGCCAGCAGCTTAGGACAGGGCTACAATGAGCAGTTCTTC
cdr3_aa: CASSLGQGYNEQFF

v_call: TRBV7-8
j_call: TRBJ2-7
d_call: TRBD1
cdr3_length: 16
clone_size: .
cdr3_nt: TGTGCCAGCAGCTTAGGTTGGACAGGGGTTTCCTACGAGCAGTACTTC
cdr3_aa: CASSLGWTGVSYEQYF

v_call: TRBV27
j_call: TRBJ2-5
d_call: TRBD2
cdr3_length: 15
clone_size: .
cdr3_nt: TGTGCCAGCAGTTTAACTAGCGGGGAGGCAGAGACCCAGTACTTC
cdr3_aa: CASSLTSGEAETQYF

v_call: TRBV4-2
j_call: TRBJ2-3
d_call: .
cdr3_length: 16
clone_size: .
cdr3_nt: TGTGCCAGCAGCCAAGAGGTAGTCCAGCAAGCAGATACGCAGTATTTT
cdr3_aa: CASSQEVVQQADTQYF

v_call: TRBV5-1
j_call: TRBJ2-7
d_call: TRBD2
cdr3_length: 15
clone_size: .
cdr3_nt: TGCGCCAGCAGCCCGTGGGGAGCGGGGGGGAGTGAGCAGTACTTC
cdr3_aa: CASSPWGAGGSEQYF

v_call: TRBV6-5
j_call: TRBJ1-4
d_call: .
cdr3_length: 14
clone_size: .
cdr3_nt: TGTGCCAGCAGCCCACGAGGAGGGAATGAAAAACTGTTTTTT
cdr3_aa: CASSPRGGNEKLFF

v_call: TRBV6-5
j_call: TRBJ2-7
d_call: .
cdr3_length: 16
clone_size: .
cdr3_nt: TGTGCCAGCAGTTACTCTCCCCGGGGGAGCTCCTACGAGCAGTACTTC
cdr3_aa: CASSYSPRGSSYEQYF

v_call: TRBV12-5
j_call: TRBJ2-2
d_call: .
cdr3_length: 13
clone_size: .
cdr3_nt: TGTGCTAGTGGTTTGGCCTACACCGGGGAGCTGTTTTTT
cdr3_aa: CASGLAYTGELFF

v_call: TRBV7-2
j_call: TRBJ1-3
d_call: .
cdr3_length: 13
clone_size: .
cdr3_nt: TGTGCCAGCAGCTTAAATTCCGCAAACACCATATATTTT
cdr3_aa: CASSLNSANTIYF

v_call: TRBV15
j_call: TRBJ1-4
d_call: TRBD1
cdr3_length: 19
clone_size: .
cdr3_nt: TGTGCCACCAGCACATTACCGGGACAGGGGCCGGAATGGGGTGAAAAACTGTTTTTT
cdr3_aa: CATSTLPGQGPEWGEKLFF

v_call: TRBV2
j_call: TRBJ2-3
d_call: .
cdr3_length: 14
clone_size: .
cdr3_nt: TGTGCCAGCAGTGAACGTCAGGGGGGGGATACGCAGTATTTT
cdr3_aa: CASSERQGGDTQYF

v_call: TRBV7-6
j_call: TRBJ2-2
d_call: .
cdr3_length: 12
clone_size: .
cdr3_nt: TGTGCCAGCAGCACTCAGGCCGGGGAGCTGTTTTTT
cdr3_aa: CASSTQAGELFF

v_call: TRBV6-5
j_call: TRBJ1-2
d_call: .
cdr3_length: 13
clone_size: .
cdr3_nt: TGTGCCAGCAGTTACTCAGGGTCCGCGGGCTACACCTTC
cdr3_aa: CASSYSGSAGYTF

v_call: TRBV11-2
j_call: TRBJ1-2
d_call: .
cdr3_length: 18
clone_size: .
cdr3_nt: TGTGCCAGCAGCTTACGAAATGGGGGGCCACGGACTAACTATGGCTACACCTTC
cdr3_aa: CASSLRNGGPRTNYGYTF

v_call: TRBV4-3
j_call: TRBJ1-2
d_call: TRBD1
cdr3_length: 17
clone_size: .
cdr3_nt: TGCGCCAGCAGCCAGGACCTTACAGGGACAGTACTCTATGGCTACACCTTC
cdr3_aa: CASSQDLTGTVLYGYTF

v_call: TRBV7-6
j_call: TRBJ1-5
d_call: .
cdr3_length: 17
clone_size: .
cdr3_nt: TGTGCCAGCAGCCCAGCAGCGACAGTAAATAGCAATCAGCCCCAGCATTTT
cdr3_aa: CASSPAATVNSNQPQHF

v_call: TRBV4-2
j_call: TRBJ2-1
d_call: TRBD1
cdr3_length: 14
clone_size: few
cdr3_nt: TGTGCCAGCAGCAAGGGGGCGGTCTACAATGAGCAGTTCTTC
cdr3_aa: CASSKGAVYNEQFF

v_call: TRBV30
j_call: TRBJ1-1
d_call: TRBD1
cdr3_length: 15
clone_size: .
cdr3_nt: TGTGCCTGGACCCCGCTAGGACAGGGGGTCTCTGAAGCTTTCTTT
cdr3_aa: CAWTPLGQGVSEAFF

v_call: TRBV11-2
j_call: TRBJ1-2
d_call: .
cdr3_length: 12
clone_size: .
cdr3_nt: TGTGCCAGCAGGGGCGGAGAGGTTGGCTACACCTTC
cdr3_aa: CASRGGEVGYTF

v_call: TRBV7-8
j_call: TRBJ1-2
d_call: TRBD1
cdr3_length: 18
clone_size: once
cdr3_nt: TGTGCCAGCAGCGACGACAGGGGGAACTCCTGGGATGGCTATGGCTACACCTTC
cdr3_aa: CASSDDRGNSWDGYGYTF

v_call: TRBV19
j_call: TRBJ1-1
d_call: .
cdr3_length: 13
clone_size: .
cdr3_nt: TGTGCCAGTTCCGGCGCCTACGGGACTGAAGCTTTCTTT
cdr3_aa: CASSGAYGTEAFF

v_call: TRBV6-5
j_call: TRBJ2-7
d_call: .
cdr3_length: 14
clone_size: .
cdr3_nt: TGTGCCAGCAGTCCCGAAATCTACAGCTACGAGCAGTACTTC
cdr3_aa: CASSPEIYSYEQYF

v_call: TRBV7-2
j_call: TRBJ2-7
d_call: TRBD2
cdr3_length: 14
clone_size: .
cdr3_nt: TGTGCCAGCAACGCGGCTAGCGGGGATCACGAGCAGTACTTC
cdr3_aa: CASNAASGDHEQYF

v_call: TRBV25-1
j_call: TRBJ1-1
d_call: TRBD1
cdr3_length: 14
clone_size: .
cdr3_nt: TGTGCCAGCCAATATGGTAGGGGGCTCACTGAAGCTTTCTTT
cdr3_aa: CASQYGRGLTEAFF

v_call: TRBV19
j_call: TRBJ1-2
d_call: .
cdr3_length: 12
clone_size: few
cdr3_nt: TGTGCCACGGGGACTTTTAACTATGGCTACACCTTC
cdr3_aa: CATGTFNYGYTF

v_call: TRBV7-6
j_call: TRBJ2-1
d_call: TRBD2
cdr3_length: 15
clone_size: .
cdr3_nt: TGTGCCAGCAGCGAGGTACTAGCGGGGGTAGGGGAGCAGTTCTTC
cdr3_aa: CASSEVLAGVGEQFF

v_call: TRBV5-6
j_call: TRBJ1-2
d_call: .
cdr3_length: 11
clone_size: once
cdr3_nt: TGTGCCAGCAGCTTAGTGAGCGGCTACACCTTC
cdr3_aa: CASSLVSGYTF

v_call: TRBV27
j_call: TRBJ1-2
d_call: TRBD1
cdr3_length: 15
clone_size: .
cdr3_nt: TGTGCCAGCAGTGCCTCCCGGGGGACAGGGTGGGGCTACACCTTC
cdr3_aa: CASSASRGTGWGYTF

v_call: TRBV27
j_call: TRBJ2-1
d_call: TRBD2
cdr3_length: 14
clone_size: .
cdr3_nt: TGTGCCAGCAGTTTAGCGGGGGGCCAGAATGAGCAGTTCTTC
cdr3_aa: CASSLAGGQNEQFF

v_call: TRBV19
j_call: TRBJ2-1
d_call: .
cdr3_length: 12
clone_size: .
cdr3_nt: TGTGCCAGTAGTATTGCTTACAATGAGCAGTTCTTC
cdr3_aa: CASSIAYNEQFF

v_call: TRBV6-5
j_call: TRBJ1-5
d_call: .
cdr3_length: 12
clone_size: .
cdr3_nt: TGTGCCAGCAGTCACGGCAATCAGCCCCAGCATTTT
cdr3_aa: CASSHGNQPQHF

v_call: TRBV7-3
j_call: TRBJ2-5
d_call: .
cdr3_length: 14
clone_size: .
cdr3_nt: TGTGCCAGCAGCTTAACGGGCCTTTCAGAGACCCAGTACTTC
cdr3_aa: CASSLTGLSETQYF

v_call: TRBV7-8
j_call: TRBJ2-1
d_call: .
cdr3_length: 15
clone_size: once
cdr3_nt: TGTGCCAGCAGCTTAGAACGGCAGGGTATAGGTGAGCAGTTCTTC
cdr3_aa: CASSLERQGIGEQFF

v_call: TRBV9
j_call: TRBJ2-7
d_call: .
cdr3_length: 12
clone_size: once
cdr3_nt: TGTGCCAGCAGCGCTCGGGGCTACGAGCAGTACTTC
cdr3_aa: CASSARGYEQYF

v_call: TRBV28
j_call: TRBJ1-2
d_call: .
cdr3_length: 14
clone_size: .
cdr3_nt: TGTGCCAGCAGCCCCCTGACAGGTTGGGGTGGCTACACCTTC
cdr3_aa: CASSPLTGWGGYTF